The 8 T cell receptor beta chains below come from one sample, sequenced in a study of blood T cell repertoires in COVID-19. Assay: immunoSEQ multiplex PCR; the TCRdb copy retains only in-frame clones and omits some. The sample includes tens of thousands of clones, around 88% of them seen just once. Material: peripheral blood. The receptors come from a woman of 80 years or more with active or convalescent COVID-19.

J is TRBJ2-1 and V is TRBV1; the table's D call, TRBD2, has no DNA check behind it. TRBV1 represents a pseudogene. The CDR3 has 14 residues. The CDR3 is CTSTPTREGNEQFF. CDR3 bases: TGCACCAGCACCCCAACCCGGGAGGGGAATGAGCAGTTCTTC.

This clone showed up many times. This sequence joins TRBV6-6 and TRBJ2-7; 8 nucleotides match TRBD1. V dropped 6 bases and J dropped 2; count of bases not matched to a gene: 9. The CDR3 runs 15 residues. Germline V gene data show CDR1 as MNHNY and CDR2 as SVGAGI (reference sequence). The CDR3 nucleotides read TGTGCCAGCAGGGACAGGGAAGGGGGTACCTACGAGCAGTACTTC. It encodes CASRDREGGTYEQYF.

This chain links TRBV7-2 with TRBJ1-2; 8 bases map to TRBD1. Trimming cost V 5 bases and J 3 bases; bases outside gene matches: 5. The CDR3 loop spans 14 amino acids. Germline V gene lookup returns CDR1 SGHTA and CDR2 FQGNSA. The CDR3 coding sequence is TGTGCCAGCAGCCTACAGGGGGGAGACTATGGCTACACCTTC. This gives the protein CASSLQGGDYGYTF. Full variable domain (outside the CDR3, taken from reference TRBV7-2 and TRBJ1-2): GAGVSQSPSNKVTEKGKDVELRCDPISGHTALYWYRQSLGQGLEFLIYFQGNSAPDKSGLPSDRFSAERTGGSVSTLTIQRTQQEDSAVYLCASSLQGGDYGYTFGSGTRLTVV.

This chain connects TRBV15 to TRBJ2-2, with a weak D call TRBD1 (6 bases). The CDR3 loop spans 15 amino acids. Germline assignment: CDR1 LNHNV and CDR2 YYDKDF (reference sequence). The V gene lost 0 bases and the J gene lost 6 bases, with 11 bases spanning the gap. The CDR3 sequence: CATSREGGLAGELFF. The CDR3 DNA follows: TGTGCCACCAGCAGAGAAGGGGGTTTAGCCGGGGAGCTGTTTTTT.

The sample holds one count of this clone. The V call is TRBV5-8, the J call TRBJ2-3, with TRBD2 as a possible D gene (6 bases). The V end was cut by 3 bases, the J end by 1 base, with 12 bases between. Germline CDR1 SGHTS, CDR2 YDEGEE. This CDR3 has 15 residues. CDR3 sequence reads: CASSSGLRGTDTQYF. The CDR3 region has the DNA TGTGCCAGCAGCTCGGGACTTCGAGGCACAGATACGCAGTATTTT.

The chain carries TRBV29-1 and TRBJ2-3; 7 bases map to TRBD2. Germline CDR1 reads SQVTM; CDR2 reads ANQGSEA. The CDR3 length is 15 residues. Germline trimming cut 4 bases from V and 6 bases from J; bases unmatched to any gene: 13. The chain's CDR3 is CSVVLATGWGDTQYF. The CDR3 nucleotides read TGCAGCGTTGTACTAGCGACGGGGTGGGGGGATACGCAGTATTTT.

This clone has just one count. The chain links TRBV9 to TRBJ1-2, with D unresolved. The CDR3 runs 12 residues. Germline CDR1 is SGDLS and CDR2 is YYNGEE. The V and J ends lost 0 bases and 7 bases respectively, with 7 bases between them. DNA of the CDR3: TGTGCCAGCAGCGTAGAGGCAGGTGGCTACACCTTC. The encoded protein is CASSVEAGGYTF.

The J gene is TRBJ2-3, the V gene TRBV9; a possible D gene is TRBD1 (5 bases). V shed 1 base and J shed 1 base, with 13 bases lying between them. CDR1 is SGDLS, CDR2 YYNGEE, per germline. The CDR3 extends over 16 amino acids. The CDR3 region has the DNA TGTGCCAGCAGCGTATTCGAAGGGGTTCGCACAGATACGCAGTATTTT. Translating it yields CASSVFEGVRTDTQYF.